This TCR beta chain was documented in a study of T-cell memory formation after mild COVID-19. To note about this clonotype: What it binds is not known.

The germline V and J ends were trimmed by 4 bases and 4 bases, with 11 bases remaining between them. Germline CDR1 and CDR2: SGHRS and YFSETQ. The CDR3 covers 13 residues. TCRdb reprocessed the 5' RACE reads via MiXCR and lists one record per CDR3 protein. Of around 450,000 distinct CDR3 sequences in the sample, about 24% were seen once. Study outcomes and limitations: Some SARS-CoV-2-responding clones were already detected in memory before infection.

This clonotype was obtained from an adult woman who had mild COVID-19 (a few samples of this study predate the infection). Cell type and time point are not known. Sample: PBMCs or a T cell subset sorted from them (not recorded which). The chain carries TRBV5-1 and TRBJ2-5; possibly TRBD1 for D (6 bases). As DNA, the CDR3 is TGCGCCAGCAGCGGGACACTTGGAGAGACCCAGTACTTC. This encodes CASSGTLGETQYF.